Below, 10 T cell receptor beta chains from the same sample are listed, as sequenced in a study of Tregs in tolerant kidney transplant recipients. Related graft donors supplied nonmyeloablative bone marrow transplants, and mixed chimerism was transient. Sequenced by immunoSEQ multiplex PCR; TCRdb stores in-frame clones only, minus some. In the table there are roughly 50,000 clones, approximately 89% of which are singletons. This sample comprised CD8+ T cells from blood (PBMCs), obtained 12 months after the transplant. Every receptor here comes from a human patient who received a combined kidney and bone marrow transplant. Some T cells may be provided by the graft donor.

The chain employs TRBV11-2 and TRBJ2-7; a possible D gene is TRBD1 (6 bases). The ends were cut back, 5 bases at V and 2 bases at J, with 16 bases in the middle. CDR3 length: 15 amino acids. The germline V gene encodes CDR1 SGHAT and CDR2 FQNNGV. The CDR3 reads CASSPARGSAYEQYF. CDR3 coding DNA: TGTGCCAGCAGCCCGGCCAGGGGCTCGGCCTACGAGCAGTACTTC.

J is TRBJ2-5 and V is TRBV5-1; TRBD2 matches 10 bases. This CDR3 has 15 amino acids. V trimming: 4 bases; J trimming: 2 bases; junction bases outside the gene matches: 5. Germline CDR1 and CDR2: SGHRS and YFSETQ. The CDR3 protein is CASSLSSGGQETQYF. Here the CDR3 DNA reads TGCGCCAGCAGCCTTTCTAGCGGGGGACAAGAGACCCAGTACTTC.

This clone was counted once. The rearrangement joins TRBV19 to TRBJ2-3, with 11 nucleotides matching TRBD2. Losses at the gene ends were 1 base for V and 2 bases for J; bases not matched to a gene: 5. Per the germline V gene, CDR1 is LNHDA and CDR2 is SQIVND (reference sequence). The CDR3 is made up of 17 amino acids. The CDR3 reads CASSIVLTSGDTDTQYF. Written as DNA, the CDR3 is TGTGCCAGTAGTATAGTCTTGACTAGCGGGGACACAGATACGCAGTATTTT.

This chain joins TRBV5-4 and TRBJ2-5; possibly TRBD1 for D (5 bases). The CDR3 is 16 amino acids. In germline, CDR1 is SGHNT, CDR2 YYREEE (reference sequence). V lost 1 base to trimming and J lost 5 bases, with 18 bases between them. This CDR3 is CASSLWGAQARETQYF. The CDR3 bases are TGTGCCAGCAGCTTGTGGGGCGCCCAGGCGCGGGAGACCCAGTACTTC.

This rearrangement joins TRBV4-3 to TRBJ2-1; 9 bases align to TRBD1. V dropped 2 bases and J dropped 8; count of bases not matched to a gene: 7. From germline, CDR1 is LGHNA and CDR2 YSLEER. CDR3 length: 15 amino acids. The CDR3 sequence: CASSQTGTGSHEQFF. In DNA, the CDR3 is TGCGCCAGCAGCCAAACCGGGACAGGGAGCCATGAGCAGTTCTTC.

J is TRBJ1-5 and V is TRBV19, with a possible D match to TRBD1 (6 bases). The V gene lost 3 bases and the J gene lost 4 bases, with 16 bases spanning the gap. In germline, CDR1 is LNHDA, CDR2 SQIVND (reference sequence). CDR3 size: 16 residues. The CDR3 region is CASSIGSRGGNQPQHF. The CDR3 DNA reads as TGTGCCAGTAGTATTGGTTCGAGGGGGGGAAATCAGCCCCAGCATTTT.

The V call is TRBV2, the J call TRBJ2-1, with 8 nucleotides matching TRBD2. V shed 3 bases, J shed 10 bases, and the junction held 8 bases outside the gene matches. Germline V CDR1 and CDR2: SNHLY, FYNNEI. CDR3 length: 14 amino acids. The CDR3 protein is CASSEVSGGSEQFF. The CDR3, as DNA: TGTGCCAGCAGTGAGGTCTCGGGGGGGTCGGAGCAGTTCTTC.

J is TRBJ2-5 and V is TRBV7-8; 11 bases fit TRBD2. The CDR3 is 18 amino acids. Germline V lookup: CDR1 SGHVS, CDR2 FQNEAQ. V was pared by 2 bases and J by 0 bases, with 8 bases of the junction left unmatched. CDR3 in amino acids: CASSLILAGAGYQETQYF. CDR3 DNA sequence: TGTGCCAGCAGCTTAATACTAGCGGGGGCCGGATACCAAGAGACCCAGTACTTC.

The gene calls are TRBV27 and TRBJ2-7; 8 bases agree with TRBD1. The CDR3 consists of 14 residues. V was clipped by 3 bases and J by 1 base; unmatched bases: 2. Germline CDR1 MNHEY, CDR2 SMNVEV (reference sequence). The CDR3 DNA reads TGTGCCAGCAGTTTCGGGACAGGTTCCTACGAGCAGTACTTC. This encodes CASSFGTGSYEQYF.

The J gene is TRBJ2-3, the V gene TRBV10-3, with 9 positions matching TRBD1. This CDR3 spans 16 amino acids. The V gene end was trimmed by 0 bases and the J gene end by 0 bases; junction bases not matched to a gene: 1. Looked up from germline, CDR1 is ENHRY and CDR2 is SYGVKD. The CDR3 nucleotides are TGTGCCATCAGTGAGTCAGGACAGGGGAGCACAGATACGCAGTATTTT. This sequence encodes CAISESGQGSTDTQYF.